This T cell receptor beta chain was captured in a study of PD-L1 blockade in urothelial cancer. Across the whole study: Patients commenced intravenous atezolizumab, 1,200 mg every 3 weeks, around 2014. Blood analysis took place 3 weeks (second dose) and 6 weeks after treatment start. T cells numbered a median of approximately 130,000 in the blood samples. Study-level points and caveats: It was durable-benefit patients whose tumor-associated blood clones expanded more at 3 weeks.

TCRdb's table, derived via immunoSEQ multiplex PCR, lists solely in-frame clones and lacks some. The table lists 45,000 to 60,000 clones, nearly 85% of them singletons. The CDR3 contains 16 residues. The germline gives CDR1 SGHNT, CDR2 YYREEE (reference sequence). With 4 bases removed from V and 5 bases from J, the gap between germline ends came to 20 bases. As regards this clone: Its antigen is unknown.

This TCR was recovered from a man in his forties or fifties with urothelial cancer. This material consisted of PBMCs, taken around atezolizumab (anti-PD-L1) treatment. The rearrangement links TRBV5-4 to TRBJ2-3; perhaps TRBD2 as D (6 bases). The CDR3: CASSGQTSYGGDTQYF. CDR3 bases: TGTGCCAGCAGCGGCCAGACTAGTTACGGGGGAGATACGCAGTATTTT.